This is a list of T cell receptor beta chains from one sample in a study of blood T cell repertoires in COVID-19. The table came from immunoSEQ multiplex PCR; TCRdb's copy has only in-frame clones and leaves some out. The sample holds 200,000 to 250,000 clones; approximately 80% are singletons and the top ten take about 3.3%. The sample taken for sequencing was PBMCs or T cells enriched from blood (not recorded which). The source of these receptors is a woman aged 60-75 years who had recovered from COVID-19. Each CDR3 is given with its conserved first and last residue. The D gene is left open where the match is weak. Expanded clones get a size class; other rows say once, few or many, or leave the size out.

>-|TRBJ2-2|15|TRBV11-1|-
CASSLAGQGTGELFF
TGTGCCAGCAGCTTAGCCGGGCAGGGAACCGGGGAGCTGTTTTTT
>TRBD2|TRBJ2-7|16|TRBV6-5|-
CASSYSASGSSYEQYF
TGTGCCAGCAGTTACTCGGCTAGCGGTAGCTCCTACGAGCAGTACTTC
>TRBD1|TRBJ1-5|14|TRBV28|-
CASSTGQGNQPQHF
TGTGCCAGCAGTACCGGACAGGGGAATCAGCCCCAGCATTTT
>TRBD2|TRBJ2-3|16|TRBV7-2|-
CASSLAAGGGTDTQYF
TGTGCCAGCAGCTTAGCTGCGGGAGGTGGCACAGATACGCAGTATTTT
>TRBD1|TRBJ1-2|15|TRBV6-2/TRBV6-3|-
CASSYSTGIADGYTF
TGTGCCAGCAGTTACTCGACAGGGATCGCGGATGGCTACACCTTC
>-|TRBJ1-1|12|TRBV18|once
CASSPMTFEAFF
TGTGCCAGCTCACCCATGACATTTGAAGCTTTCTTT
>-|TRBJ1-5|16|TRBV7-8|few
CASSLATGLGNQPQHF
TGTGCCAGCAGCTTAGCAACAGGGTTGGGGAATCAGCCCCAGCATTTT
>-|TRBJ1-4|13|TRBV27|-
CASGKGVNEKLFF
TGTGCCAGCGGGAAGGGGGTTAATGAAAAACTGTTTTTT
>-|TRBJ1-4|15|TRBV15|once
CATSRLPRVREKLFF
TGTGCCACCAGCCGACTCCCCAGGGTCCGGGAAAAACTGTTTTTT
>TRBD2|TRBJ2-5|13|TRBV29-1|-
CSAGLDSWETQYF
TGCAGCGCCGGACTAGATTCGTGGGAGACCCAGTACTTC
>TRBD2|TRBJ2-5|14|TRBV3-1/TRBV3-2|-
CASSQGRGGETQYF
TGTGCCAGCAGCCAAGGGCGGGGGGGAGAGACCCAGTACTTC
>-|TRBJ1-4|15|TRBV19|-
CASSIGQATNEKLFF
TGTGCCAGTAGTATCGGACAAGCAACTAATGAAAAACTGTTTTTT
>-|TRBJ1-4|15|TRBV19|-
CASSIGGRVGEKLFF
TGTGCCAGTAGTATTGGAGGACGGGTTGGGGAAAAACTGTTTTTT
>TRBD1|TRBJ2-2|14|TRBV29-1|-
CSVEGQAGTGELFF
TGCAGCGTTGAGGGACAGGCTGGCACCGGGGAGCTGTTTTTT
>TRBD2|TRBJ2-5|16|TRBV10-1|-
CASSELAGDLQETQYF
TGCGCCAGCAGTGAGTTAGCGGGAGACCTCCAAGAGACCCAGTACTTC
>TRBD2|TRBJ2-7|14|TRBV5-6|once
CASSRGRGSYEQYF
TGTGCCAGCAGCCGGGGGAGGGGCTCCTACGAGCAGTACTTC
>TRBD1|TRBJ1-1|12|TRBV30|few
CACRQGITEAFF
TGTGCCTGCCGACAGGGCATCACTGAAGCTTTCTTT
>TRBD2|TRBJ2-1|15|TRBV6-5|-
CASSYSGTNYNEQFF
TGTGCCAGCAGTTACTCGGGGACTAACTACAATGAGCAGTTCTTC
>-|TRBJ1-1|15|TRBV19|-
CASSIGQVMNTEAFF
TGTGCCAGTAGTATAGGGCAGGTCATGAACACTGAAGCTTTCTTT
>-|TRBJ2-7|15|TRBV6-5|-
CASSPTVSFPYEQYF
TGTGCCAGCAGCCCCACGGTTAGCTTTCCCTACGAGCAGTACTTC
>TRBD1|TRBJ2-5|14|TRBV25-1|-
CATTGRGLRETQYF
TGTGCCACCACGGGTAGGGGGCTGCGAGAGACCCAGTACTTC
>TRBD2|TRBJ2-4|14|TRBV6-5|once
CASSRTSGENIQYF
TGTGCCAGCAGTCGGACTAGCGGCGAAAACATTCAGTACTTC
>-|TRBJ2-1|15|TRBV11-3|-
CASSLEQGTYNEQFF
TGTGCCAGCAGCTTAGAACAGGGCACCTACAATGAGCAGTTCTTC
>-|TRBJ1-2|14|TRBV6-5|-
CASRSPGTYYGYTF
TGTGCCAGCAGATCTCCCGGGACTTACTATGGCTACACCTTC
>TRBD1|TRBJ2-5|16|TRBV2|-
CASSASTGVPQETQYF
TGTGCCAGCAGTGCCTCCACAGGGGTCCCTCAAGAGACCCAGTACTTC
>-|TRBJ1-5|15|TRBV3-1/TRBV3-2|-
CASSQSGRGGQPQHF
TGTGCCAGCAGCCAATCGGGTCGGGGAGGTCAGCCCCAGCATTTT
>-|TRBJ2-1|20|TRBV6-2/TRBV6-3|once
CASSYSSEPLADSSYNEQFF
TGTGCCAGCAGTTACTCGAGCGAGCCATTAGCGGATTCCTCCTACAATGAGCAGTTCTTC
>TRBD2|TRBJ2-3|15|TRBV6-1|once
CASSEILAGTDTQYF
TGTGCCAGCAGTGAAATCCTAGCGGGCACAGATACGCAGTATTTT
>-|TRBJ2-3|14|TRBV3-1/TRBV3-2|-
CASNRGERTDTQYF
TGTGCCAGCAATCGGGGAGAGCGCACAGATACGCAGTATTTT
>-|TRBJ1-3|13|TRBV2|few
CASSEDSLDTIYF
TGTGCCAGCAGTGAGGACAGTTTGGATACCATATATTTT
>-|TRBJ2-7|14|TRBV6-2/TRBV6-3|-
CASSYNRHLYEQYF
TGTGCCAGCAGTTACAATAGACACCTCTACGAGCAGTACTTC
>-|TRBJ1-2|12|TRBV6-5|-
CASSRQDYGYTF
TGTGCCAGCAGTCGACAGGACTATGGCTACACCTTC
>-|TRBJ1-3|19|TRBV7-2|many
CASSSPRAQRGVDGNTIYF
TGTGCCAGCAGCTCACCCCGAGCGCAACGGGGGGTTGATGGAAACACCATATATTTT
>-|TRBJ1-2|13|TRBV12-3/TRBV12-4|-
CASSLNTNYGYTF
TGTGCCAGCAGTTTAAATACTAACTATGGCTACACCTTC
>-|TRBJ2-7|15|TRBV7-9|-
CASSFGGLQALEQYF
TGTGCCAGCAGCTTTGGGGGACTGCAGGCTCTCGAGCAGTACTTC
>TRBD1|TRBJ1-1|15|TRBV10-3|-
CAIRGGQGTSTEAFF
TGTGCCATCAGAGGGGGACAGGGGACTTCCACTGAAGCTTTCTTT
>TRBD1|TRBJ1-1|11|TRBV18|-
CASEGGAEAFF
TGTGCCAGCGAAGGGGGCGCTGAAGCTTTCTTT
>-|TRBJ1-2|14|TRBV6-2/TRBV6-3|-
CASSYDSSRNGYTF
TGTGCCAGCAGTTACGACAGCTCCAGGAATGGCTACACCTTC
>-|TRBJ2-1|12|TRBV10-3|-
CAISEQGGEQFF
TGTGCCATCAGTGAGCAGGGCGGTGAGCAGTTCTTC
>TRBD1|TRBJ2-7|17|TRBV10-3|-
CAISEQTTGGLPYEQYF
TGTGCCATCAGTGAGCAAACGACAGGGGGCCTCCCCTACGAGCAGTACTTC
>-|TRBJ1-5|18|TRBV7-8|-
CASSSGHLSQAGHQPQHF
TGTGCCAGCAGCTCGGGACACCTCTCTCAAGCTGGCCATCAGCCCCAGCATTTT
>-|TRBJ2-5|18|TRBV19|few
CASSPRPPLLVPQETQYF
TGTGCCAGTAGTCCCAGACCCCCATTACTAGTCCCCCAAGAGACCCAGTACTTC
>TRBD1|TRBJ1-2|12|TRBV29-1|-
CSALTGNYGYTF
TGCAGCGCCTTGACAGGGAACTATGGCTACACCTTC
>-|TRBJ2-3|13|TRBV6-5|once
CASSYKQGDTQYF
TGTGCCAGCAGTTACAAGCAGGGGGATACGCAGTATTTT
>TRBD1|TRBJ1-6|14|TRBV2|once
CASRPGTGVSPLHF
TGTGCCAGCAGACCCGGGACAGGGGTTTCACCCCTCCACTTT
>-|TRBJ2-2|17|TRBV19|-
CASSPGRHRETTGELFF
TGTGCCAGTAGTCCGGGGAGACACAGGGAGACCACCGGGGAGCTGTTTTTT
>-|TRBJ1-2|16|TRBV5-6|-
CASSFGGPKLNYGYTF
TGTGCCAGCAGCTTCGGAGGGCCGAAGTTGAACTATGGCTACACCTTC
>TRBD1|TRBJ1-6|12|TRBV3-1/TRBV3-2|-
CASSGGESPLHF
TGTGCCAGCTCAGGGGGTGAATCACCCCTCCACTTT
>TRBD1|TRBJ1-1|12|TRBV10-3|-
CAITGGDTEAFF
TGTGCCATAACAGGGGGGGACACTGAAGCTTTCTTT
>TRBD1|TRBJ1-2|15|TRBV9|-
CASSLRQGADYGYTF
TGTGCCAGCAGCCTAAGACAGGGGGCCGACTATGGCTACACCTTC
>-|TRBJ2-4|17|TRBV4-2|once
CASSQRQGREIKNIQYF
TGTGCCAGCAGCCAAAGACAGGGGCGGGAGATTAAAAACATTCAGTACTTC
>TRBD2|TRBJ2-1|15|TRBV7-2|-
CASRPLAGIYNEQFF
TGTGCCAGCAGGCCTCTAGCGGGAATTTACAATGAGCAGTTCTTC
>-|TRBJ2-4|17|TRBV3-1/TRBV3-2|-
CASSLGRGTRAKNIQYF
TGTGCCAGCAGCCTAGGTAGGGGCACCCGAGCCAAAAACATTCAGTACTTC
>-|TRBJ1-4|16|TRBV6-1|once
CASSENWGVGNEKLFF
TGTGCCAGCAGTGAAAATTGGGGGGTGGGTAATGAAAAACTGTTTTTT
>-|TRBJ2-3|14|TRBV11-2|-
CASSLQGITDTQYF
TGTGCCAGCAGCTTACAGGGGATCACAGATACGCAGTATTTT
>TRBD2|TRBJ2-1|16|TRBV3-1/TRBV3-2|-
CASSQVSGGTNNEQFF
TGTGCCAGCAGCCAAGTTAGCGGGGGAACCAACAATGAGCAGTTCTTC
>-|TRBJ2-3|11|TRBV19|-
CASVGAGTQYF
TGTGCCAGTGTCGGTGCAGGGACGCAGTATTTT
>-|TRBJ2-5|14|TRBV10-3|-
CAISGGQAGETQYF
TGTGCCATCAGTGGTGGGCAGGCGGGGGAGACCCAGTACTTC